This T cell receptor (beta chain) emerged from a study of CXCR3-negative and CXCR3-positive naive CD8 T cells. Findings of the study overall: Most assays used freshly isolated PBMCs, as cryopreservation partially reduced CXCR3. Whereas both naive subsets had comparably high diversity, memory CD8+ cells had much lower diversity. CXCR3-positive naive cells had TRB CDR3s that were more hydrophobic than CXCR3-negative naive cells had.

The CDR3 loop spans 11 amino acids. CDR1 is SEHNR, CDR2 FQNEAQ, per germline (reference sequence). On this clonotype itself: Its antigen is as yet unknown.

The authors made the TRB cDNA libraries by 5' RACE using UMI labels. TCRdb re-called the 5' RACE reads; one entry per CDR3 protein, DNA not given. The sample holds approximately 98,000 distinct CDR3 sequences. V and J are TRBV7-9 and TRBJ1-1. The source is a human donor in good health. Some clones in this sample may be carry-over from other donors' samples. Sequencing was done on a sample of naive CXCR3+ CD8+ T cells from blood. The subset denotes: CD45RO-CCR7+CD27+CD95- naive CD8+ T cells expressing CXCR3 (TNR3+). CDR3 in amino acids: CASSLAFPAFF.